This passage covers 13 T cell receptor beta chains from one sample sequenced in a study of regulatory and conventional T cells in RAG deficiency. The sorted conventional CD4+ T cells were CD25-low and CD127-high, with genomic DNA sequenced. Profiling relied on immunoSEQ multiplex PCR, and the TCRdb table lists in-frame clones only, not all of them. The sample carries about 34,000 clones, 75% to 80% recorded once. This sample was shared with a second study, whose subject was regulatory T cells. According to that study: The PCR used 52 TRBV and 13 TRBJ primers.

Sequencing input: CD4+ effector T cells sorted from blood. Receptors originate from a human donor in good health.

This clone appeared a few times. The V and J genes are TRBV27 and TRBJ1-6; 7 nucleotides line up with TRBD1. Germline lookup yields CDR1 MNHEY and CDR2 SMNVEV (reference sequence). The CDR3 loop spans 16 amino acids. DNA of the CDR3: TGTCCACAGCAACATGAGGGGGCGACCTATAATTCACCCCTCCACTTT. Translating gives CPQQHEGATYNSPLHF.

The chain employs TRBV9 and TRBJ1-6; D is uncertain. Trimming left V 3 bases short and J 3 bases short, with 7 bases between. Per the germline V gene, CDR1 is SGDLS and CDR2 is YYNGEE. The CDR3 length is 14 residues. CDR3 sequence (DNA): TGTGCCAGCAGCGGGACTAACTATAATTCACCCCTCCACTTT. Translated: CASSGTNYNSPLHF.

The chain links TRBV5-1 to TRBJ2-3, with a weak D call TRBD2 (5 bases). The CDR3 loop spans 13 amino acids. Germline loops: CDR1 SGHRS, CDR2 YFSETQ. V was shortened by 0 bases and J by 9 bases, with 11 bases between the two germline ends. CDR3 sequence (DNA): TGCGCCAGCAGCTTGGGTACTAGTAGGACGCAGTATTTT. Its protein is CASSLGTSRTQYF.

The chain links TRBV19 to TRBJ2-3; D unresolved. Deletions cut 3 bases from V and 3 bases from J, with 10 bases between. The germline gives CDR1 LNHDA, CDR2 SQIVND (reference sequence). The CDR3 sequence is 14 residues long. CDR3 in amino acids: CASSIGPWTDTQYF. In DNA form, the CDR3 reads TGTGCCAGTAGTATCGGCCCATGGACAGATACGCAGTATTTT.

This chain uses TRBV4-1 with TRBJ1-1; D is possibly TRBD1 (5 bases). The V end lost 1 base, the J end lost 1 base, and 16 bases lay between the germline ends. This CDR3 has 17 residues. Germline CDR1 MGHRA, CDR2 YSYEKL. This CDR3 reads CASSQVGTGRPNTEAFF. Written as DNA, the CDR3 is TGCGCCAGCAGCCAAGTGGGAACGGGACGGCCGAACACTGAAGCTTTCTTT.

This clone has a handful of counts. Other DNA variants within this sample encode the same CDR3. This chain joins TRBV6-6 and TRBJ2-7; 7 nucleotides line up with TRBD1. In germline, CDR1 is MNHNY, CDR2 SVGAGI (reference sequence). This CDR3 has 14 amino acids. V shed 3 bases and J 2 bases; nucleotides not matched to a gene: 4. In DNA, the CDR3 is TGTGCCAGCAGTTATCTTCAGGGGGCCTACGAGCAGTACTTC. Translated: CASSYLQGAYEQYF.

The chain is built from TRBV29-1 and TRBJ2-5, with D possibly being TRBD2 (6 bases). The CDR3 loop spans 13 amino acids. V lost 7 bases and J 3 bases, leaving 15 bases between the germline ends. Germline lookup yields CDR1 SQVTM and CDR2 ANQGSEA. The CDR3 nucleotides read TGCAGCGCCCTTGGGGGGAGAGAAGAGACCCAGTACTTC. Amino acids: CSALGGREETQYF.

The genes are TRBV7-2 and TRBJ2-1; TRBD1 matches 9 bases. The CDR3 runs to 17 residues. With 2 bases clipped from V and 7 bases from J, the junction kept 12 bases outside the gene matches. The germline CDR1 and CDR2 sequences are SGHTA and FQGNSA. CDR3 nucleotides: TGTGCCAGCAGCTTAACTTACAGGGGGCGCGAGGGGAATGAGCAGTTCTTC. Translation: CASSLTYRGREGNEQFF.

The rearrangement links TRBV9 to TRBJ2-5, with 7 bases aligning to TRBD1. The V and J ends lost 4 bases and 7 bases, in that order; junction bases with no gene match: 13. The CDR3 runs 15 residues. CDR1 and CDR2 (germline): SGDLS, YYNGEE. The DNA of the CDR3 is TGTGCCAGCAGCCCACAGACAGGGTCCAAGGGGACCCAGTACTTC. Translation: CASSPQTGSKGTQYF.

The rearrangement links TRBV9 to TRBJ1-1; 8 bases map to TRBD1. Per the germline V gene, CDR1 is SGDLS and CDR2 is YYNGEE. The CDR3 covers 16 residues. With 4 bases clipped from V and 4 bases from J, the junction kept 12 bases outside the gene matches. The CDR3 spells CASSPRGSQGATEAFF. CDR3 DNA sequence: TGTGCCAGCAGCCCACGGGGGAGCCAGGGGGCCACTGAAGCTTTCTTT.

V and J are TRBV6-5 and TRBJ2-2, with TRBD2 matching 7 bases. The germline gives CDR1 MNHEY, CDR2 SVGAGI. J gave up 4 bases and V 2 bases, and 4 bases lay outside the gene matches. The CDR3 is made up of 15 amino acids. DNA for the CDR3: TGTGCCAGCAGTTACGTGGGGAGGGCCACCGGGGAGCTGTTTTTT. Translated: CASSYVGRATGELFF.

This clone was seen just once. The J gene is TRBJ1-4, the V gene TRBV7-9, with D tentatively TRBD1 (5 bases). The V and J ends lost 4 bases and 4 bases respectively, with 22 bases between them. Germline V CDR1 and CDR2: SEHNR, FQNEAQ (reference sequence). This CDR3 contains 18 residues. In DNA, the CDR3 is TGTGCCAGCAGCTCGCTATTCGGATCGACAGCGGGTAATGAAAAACTGTTTTTT. Protein product: CASSSLFGSTAGNEKLFF.

The V and J genes are TRBV7-2 and TRBJ2-3; D is unclear. The germline V and J ends were trimmed by 0 bases and 1 base, with 5 bases remaining between them. Germline V gene data show CDR1 as SGHTA and CDR2 as FQGNSA. The CDR3 sequence is 14 residues long. CDR3 sequence reads: CASSLARGTDTQYF. The CDR3 coding sequence is TGTGCCAGCAGCTTAGCCCGCGGCACAGATACGCAGTATTTT.